This T cell receptor (beta chain) was recovered during a study of T-cell reconstitution after alpha-beta-depleted transplantation in children. This clonotype was observed at least ten times. Preparing the TCRbeta library involved the use of unique molecular identifiers. TCRdb used MiXCR to reprocess the PCR reads, holding one entry per CDR3 protein. This table has about 690,000 distinct CDR3 sequences, 16% appearing once. This TCR derives from a human donor who donated a stem cell graft to a child with acute myeloid leukemia. Here the sequenced sample was PBMCs from the stem cell graft donor, taken from the stem cell graft.

The CDR3 DNA reads TGTGCCAGCAGCCTGGGACAGGGCGGTACCTATGGCTACACCTTC. Its protein is CASSLGQGGTYGYTF. V is TRBV5-5 and J is TRBJ1-2, with 9 bases identical to TRBD1. The length of the CDR3 is 15 residues. Germline-derived CDR1 and CDR2 are SGHKS and YYEKEE (reference sequence). With V trimmed by 4 bases and J by 4 bases, 8 bases remained unmatched.